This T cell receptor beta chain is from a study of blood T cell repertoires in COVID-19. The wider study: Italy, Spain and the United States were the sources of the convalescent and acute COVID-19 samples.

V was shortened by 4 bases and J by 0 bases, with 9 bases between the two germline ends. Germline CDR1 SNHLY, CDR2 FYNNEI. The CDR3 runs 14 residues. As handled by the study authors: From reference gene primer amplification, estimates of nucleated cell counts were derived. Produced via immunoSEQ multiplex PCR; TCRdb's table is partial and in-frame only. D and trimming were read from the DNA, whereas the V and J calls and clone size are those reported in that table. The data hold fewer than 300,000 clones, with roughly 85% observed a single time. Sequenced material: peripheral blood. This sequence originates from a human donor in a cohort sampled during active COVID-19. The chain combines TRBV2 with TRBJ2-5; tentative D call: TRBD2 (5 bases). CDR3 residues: CASSAEGYQETQYF. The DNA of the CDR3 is TGTGCCAGCAGTGCAGAGGGATACCAAGAGACCCAGTACTTC.